This T cell receptor beta chain was captured in a study of CD8 T cells in ankylosing spondylitis. The V end lost 1 base, the J end lost 5 bases, and 12 bases lay between the germline ends. Germline V CDR1 and CDR2: SGHVS, FQNEAQ. There are 15 residues in the CDR3. Libraries of TCR beta came from quantitative 5'-RACE with molecular barcodes. A single record per CDR3 protein comes from TCRdb applying MiXCR to the 5' RACE reads. The repertoire holds 130,000 or so distinct CDR3 sequences, with roughly 17% as singletons. This clonotype was counted a few times. Its antigen remains unknown. Study-level results: A motif of fewer than ten highly homologous TCR beta variants was seen as apparently characteristic of ankylosing spondylitis blood.

The sample consisted of blood, either unsorted or a sorted T cell fraction (not recorded which). The gene calls are TRBV7-8 and TRBJ2-1, with D unresolved. The sequence came from a male donor with ankylosing spondylitis. The CDR3 sequence is CASSLGGVLNNEQFF. The CDR3 nucleotides read TGTGCCAGCAGCTTAGGTGGGGTCCTAAACAATGAGCAGTTCTTC.